This TCR beta chain was identified during a study of technical replicates of blood from a handful of donors. The CDR3 consists of 14 residues. CDR1 and CDR2 (germline): MNHNY, SVGAGI (reference sequence). After removal of 6 bases from V and 4 bases from J, the junction contained 5 bases not matched to a gene. Assay used: immunoSEQ multiplex PCR; TCRdb lists only in-frame clones, some missing. The sample shows more than 75,000 clones, roughly 95% of them seen only once. The clonotype comes from a human donor in good health. The sequenced sample consisted of T cells isolated from PBMCs. The rearrangement joins TRBV6-6 to TRBJ2-3, with TRBD2 matching over 9 bases. DNA for the CDR3: TGTGCCAGCAGGATAGCGGGAGCGGCAGATACGCAGTATTTT. This translates into CASRIAGAADTQYF.